Presented here are 21 T cell receptor beta chains from one specimen sequenced in a study of Ad26.COV2.S vaccination and SARS-CoV-2 variants. This table comes from immunoSEQ multiplex PCR, and its TCRdb copy is limited to in-frame clones, with some not included. The sample gives more than 400,000 clones, 90% of which show up once; about 4.4% is in the top ten. The treatment: roughly 18 received Ad26.COV2.S at low or high dose, single or two shots; about 5 received placebo; per-sample allocation not given. The study sampled participants on day 63 after the first vaccine or placebo injection. The sequenced sample was peripheral blood, obtained in a trial of Ad26.COV2.S vaccine versus placebo. The receptors originated from a person between 18 and 65 years old who received the Ad26.COV2.S COVID-19 vaccine or a placebo.

This chain uses TRBV28 with TRBJ2-5; D is undetermined. The V end was cut by 7 bases, the J end by 3 bases, with 18 bases between. In germline, CDR1 is MDHEN, CDR2 SYDVKM. CDR3 length: 15 residues. CDR3 sequence: CASTNWGFGEETQYF. Written as DNA, the CDR3 is TGTGCCAGCACCAATTGGGGATTTGGGGAAGAGACCCAGTACTTC.

A few counts support this clone. The chain has TRBV7-9 and TRBJ1-2; D might be TRBD1 (5 bases). The CDR3 loop spans 15 amino acids. Germline-derived CDR1 and CDR2 are SEHNR and FQNEAQ (reference sequence). V was trimmed by 3 bases and J by 4 bases, leaving 15 bases between them. Here the CDR3 reads CASSLGSGLSYGYTF. In DNA form, the CDR3 reads TGTGCCAGCAGCTTGGGTTCAGGGCTCAGCTATGGCTACACCTTC.

This chain links TRBV28 with TRBJ1-1; possibly TRBD1 for D (6 bases). From germline, CDR1 is MDHEN and CDR2 SYDVKM. The V gene lost 4 bases and the J gene lost 1 base, with 10 bases spanning the gap. This CDR3 spans 14 amino acids. This CDR3 is CASSSDRPNTEAFF. The CDR3 region has the DNA TGTGCCAGCAGTTCCGACAGGCCGAACACTGAAGCTTTCTTT.

The genes are TRBV28 and TRBJ2-3; 11 positions agree with TRBD2. Germline V lookup: CDR1 MDHEN, CDR2 SYDVKM. V lost 2 bases to trimming and J lost 1 base; unmatched junction nucleotides: 5. The CDR3 is made up of 17 amino acids. The CDR3 loop reads CASSLQELAGGTDTQYF. For the CDR3, the DNA is TGTGCCAGCAGTTTACAAGAACTAGCGGGAGGCACAGATACGCAGTATTTT.

The V call is TRBV18, the J call TRBJ1-3; D is undetermined. Trimming left V 0 bases short and J 3 bases short, with 12 bases between. Germline CDR1 and CDR2: KGHSH and LQKENI. The CDR3 totals 16 residues. The CDR3 bases are TGTGCCAGCTCACCACCGAACCGGGTTGTTGGAAACACCATATATTTT. Translating it yields CASSPPNRVVGNTIYF.

This clone came up a few times. The chain links TRBV11-2 to TRBJ1-2; 9 bases align to TRBD1. Trimming cost V 3 bases and J 4 bases; bases outside gene matches: 3. The CDR3 consists of 14 residues. The germline gives CDR1 SGHAT, CDR2 FQNNGV. The CDR3 here is CASSFGQGPYGYTF. The CDR3, as DNA: TGTGCCAGCAGCTTCGGACAGGGGCCCTATGGCTACACCTTC.

The chain recombines TRBV14 with TRBJ2-1, with 10 bases matching TRBD2. Germline CDR1 reads SGHDN; CDR2 reads FVKESK. This CDR3 has 14 residues. The ends lost 7 bases at V and 11 bases at J; junction bases unmatched: 11. The CDR3 here is CASTGIAGGGKQFF. CDR3 bases: TGTGCCAGCACGGGGATAGCGGGAGGTGGGAAGCAGTTCTTC. The variable domain in full, with the rest retrieved from reference TRBV14 and TRBJ2-1, is EAGVTQFPSHSVIEKGQTVTLRCDPISGHDNLYWYRRVMGKEIKFLLHFVKESKQDESGMPNNRFLAERTGGTYSTLKVQPAELEDSGVYFCASTGIAGGGKQFFGPGTRLTVL.

Notes on this clone: This sample includes further DNA sequences coding for the same CDR3. The chain joins TRBV9 to TRBJ2-1, with D hard to call. CDR1 and CDR2 (germline): SGDLS, YYNGEE. V lost 0 bases to trimming and J lost 3 bases, with 4 bases between them. CDR3 size: 13 residues. This CDR3 reads CASSVGSYNEQFF. The CDR3 coding sequence is TGTGCCAGCAGCGTAGGTAGCTACAATGAGCAGTTCTTC.

The V and J genes are TRBV28 and TRBJ2-7; no clear D. With 4 bases removed from V and 4 bases from J, the gap between germline ends came to 8 bases. Germline V lookup: CDR1 MDHEN, CDR2 SYDVKM. This CDR3 comprises 12 residues. The CDR3, as DNA: TGTGCCAGCAGTTCCACCTCTTACGAGCAGTACTTC. Translation gives CASSSTSYEQYF.

V gene TRBV2 combines with J gene TRBJ2-1, with D possibly TRBD1 on 6 matching bases. Germline V gene sequence: CDR1 SNHLY, CDR2 FYNNEI. Trimming stripped 3 bases from V and 9 bases from J, with 12 bases between. The CDR3 totals 13 residues. In DNA form, the CDR3 reads TGTGCCAGCAGTGATTGGGCAGGGGTTGAGCAGTTCTTC. Protein: CASSDWAGVEQFF.

V gene TRBV5-6 combines with J gene TRBJ2-1; D is possibly TRBD2 (6 bases). The CDR3 consists of 16 residues. Germline loops: CDR1 SGHDT, CDR2 YYEEEE. The V end was cut by 3 bases, the J end by 9 bases, with 22 bases between. The CDR3 nucleotides are TGTGCCAGCAGCTGGACGGTTGGGGGAGGAATAGGTGAGCAGTTCTTC. Its protein product is CASSWTVGGGIGEQFF.

This clone was seen once. The same CDR3 can be traced to other DNA sequences in this sample. The chain recombines TRBV27 with TRBJ2-1; D might be TRBD1 (5 bases). Germline V lookup: CDR1 MNHEY, CDR2 SMNVEV (reference sequence). V was cut by 2 bases and J by 6 bases, with 5 bases left in between. The CDR3 loop spans 12 amino acids. The CDR3 spells CASSLRGNEQFF. CDR3 DNA sequence: TGTGCCAGCAGTTTAAGGGGCAATGAGCAGTTCTTC.

The genes are TRBV30 and TRBJ2-5; 7 positions match TRBD2. The junction had 11 bases not matched to a gene; V was cut back by 2 bases and J by 5 bases. The CDR3 is made up of 15 amino acids. Germline values: CDR1 GTSNPN, CDR2 SVGIG (reference sequence). The DNA of the CDR3 is TGTGCCTGGAGTTTGGGGGAGGGCCTGAGGGAGACCCAGTACTTC. Translation: CAWSLGEGLRETQYF.

The rearrangement joins TRBV5-1 to TRBJ1-3; a possible D gene is TRBD1 (6 bases). Germline assignment: CDR1 SGHRS and CDR2 YFSETQ. The CDR3 is made up of 14 amino acids. With 4 bases removed from V and 2 bases from J, the gap between germline ends came to 10 bases. In DNA form, the CDR3 reads TGCGCCAGCAGCACCACAGGGACTGGAAACACCATATATTTT. Protein: CASSTTGTGNTIYF.

The chain couples TRBV19 to TRBJ2-7; 7 nucleotides align to TRBD2. V gave up 4 bases and J gave up 5 bases; unmatched junction bases: 11. The germline V gene encodes CDR1 LNHDA and CDR2 SQIVND (reference sequence). CDR3 size: 15 residues. The CDR3 region is CASSNIGGRVNEQYF. For the CDR3, the DNA is TGTGCCAGTAGTAACATCGGCGGGAGAGTTAACGAGCAGTACTTC.

The rearrangement links TRBV4-2 to TRBJ2-7; 11 bases match TRBD1. The V segment lost 1 base and the J segment 4 bases; nucleotides outside the gene matches: 3. The CDR3 length is 15 residues. The germline V gene has CDR1 LGHNA and CDR2 YNFKEQ. For the CDR3, the DNA is TGTGCCAGCAGCCAAGTCGGGACAGGGGGTTACGAGCAGTACTTC. It yields the protein CASSQVGTGGYEQYF.

This clone occurred a few times. V and J are TRBV27 and TRBJ1-1; 10 bases align to TRBD1. Germline CDR1 MNHEY, CDR2 SMNVEV (reference sequence). This CDR3 comprises 15 residues. The trim removed 5 bases at V and 1 base at J, leaving 4 bases unmatched. The CDR3 DNA reads TGTGCCAGCAGTACCGGGACAGGGGCGAACACTGAAGCTTTCTTT. Encoded protein: CASSTGTGANTEAFF.

The chain links TRBV19 to TRBJ1-2; unclear D gene. The V and J ends lost 3 bases and 2 bases respectively, with 7 bases between them. Germline CDR1 is LNHDA and CDR2 is SQIVND (reference sequence). This CDR3 has 13 amino acids. The CDR3 loop is CASSISGNYGYTF. The DNA of the CDR3 is TGTGCCAGTAGTATCTCTGGAAACTATGGCTACACCTTC.

The gene calls are TRBV6-6 and TRBJ2-1, with 11 bases lining up with TRBD2. In germline, CDR1 is MNHNY, CDR2 SVGAGI (reference sequence). This CDR3 region has 14 residues. After removal of 5 bases from V and 9 bases from J, the junction contained 6 bases not matched to a gene. Here the CDR3 DNA reads TGTGCCAGCAGTAAGACTAGCGGGATCCCTGAGCAGTTCTTC. Its protein product is CASSKTSGIPEQFF.

This clone was seen a single time. The chain is built from TRBV6-2 or TRBV6-3 and TRBJ2-3; D remains ambiguous. Germline V gene data show CDR1 as MNHEY and CDR2 as SVGEGT. Trimming cost V 6 bases and J 1 base, with 14 bases left between them. There are 15 residues in the CDR3. CDR3 DNA: TGTGCCAGCAGCCAAACTCACGCGGGCACAGATACGCAGTATTTT. It specifies CASSQTHAGTDTQYF.

This clone was recorded only once. The chain has TRBV2 and TRBJ2-3; D is tentatively TRBD1 or TRBD2 (7 bases each). Germline CDR1 is SNHLY and CDR2 is FYNNEI. The ends were cut back, 7 bases at V and 10 bases at J, with 27 bases in the middle. The CDR3 runs to 16 residues. The CDR3 spells CASTRGGGGTSFPQYF. DNA of the CDR3: TGTGCCAGCACAAGAGGGGGAGGGGGCACTAGTTTTCCGCAGTATTTT. The entire variable domain, with the rest obtained from reference TRBV2 and TRBJ2-3, is as follows: EPEVTQTPSHQVTQMGQEVILRCVPISNHLYFYWYRQILGQKVEFLVSFYNNEISEKSEIFDDQFSVERPDGSNFTLKIRSTKLEDSAMYFCASTRGGGGTSFPQYFGPGTRLTVL.